What follows are 9 T cell receptor beta chains derived from one specimen sequenced in a study of tumor-infiltrating lymphocytes in oesophageal squamous cell carcinoma. TCRdb processed the PCR reads anew with MiXCR; each CDR3 protein has one entry. Altogether nearly 20,000 distinct CDR3 sequences are present, roughly 40% being singletons, with the ten largest covering roughly two fifths. The source material was esophageal tumor tissue. The receptors originated from a male donor with esophageal squamous cell carcinoma.

This clonotype was observed many times. This chain connects TRBV10-2 to TRBJ1-2; D not certain. V was pared by 0 bases and J by 3 bases, with 8 bases between. The CDR3 consists of 14 residues. Germline V gene lookup returns CDR1 WSHSY and CDR2 SAAADI. Here the CDR3 DNA reads TGCGCCAGCAGTGAGTCGACGGGTCACTATGGCTACACCTTC. Translation gives CASSESTGHYGYTF.

This clonotype was recorded many times. The chain carries TRBV7-9 and TRBJ1-2, with TRBD1 matching over 10 bases. This CDR3 is 13 amino acids long. With 8 bases clipped from V and 2 bases from J, the junction kept 2 bases outside the gene matches. Germline CDR1 reads SEHNR; CDR2 reads FQNEAQ (reference sequence). The CDR3 loop reads CASGQGGNYGYTF. In nucleotides, the CDR3 is TGTGCCAGCGGACAGGGGGGAAACTATGGCTACACCTTC.

The chain joins TRBV7-9 to TRBJ2-3; the D gene is possibly TRBD2 (6 bases). V lost 1 base, J lost 1 base, and 9 bases lay in between. CDR3 size: 15 residues. Germline V CDR1 and CDR2: SEHNR, FQNEAQ (reference sequence). The CDR3 spells CASSLVPSGTDTQYF. The CDR3 DNA sequence: TGTGCCAGCAGCTTAGTGCCTAGCGGCACAGATACGCAGTATTTT.

The chain carries TRBV20-1 and TRBJ2-3, with TRBD1 matching 7 bases. The J call is uncertain, as TRBJ2-5 better fits the DNA end. Germline lookup yields CDR1 DFQATT and CDR2 SNEGSKA (reference sequence). The CDR3 contains 13 residues. The CDR3 is CSAQQGWRETQYF. The CDR3 nucleotides are TGCAGTGCTCAACAGGGGTGGAGGGAGACCCAGTACTTC.

This clonotype was seen more than once but under ten times. The chain employs TRBV19 and TRBJ2-1, with TRBD2 matching over 10 bases. Trimming took 2 bases from V and 1 from J; bases not matched to a gene: 2. Per germline, CDR1 LNHDA and CDR2 SQIVND (reference sequence). The CDR3 totals 16 residues. CDR3 sequence reads: CASSITSGTSYNEQFF. The CDR3 bases are TGTGCCAGTAGTATAACTAGCGGGACTTCCTACAATGAGCAGTTCTTC.

This clonotype was seen more than once but under ten times. Just one base apart from a much larger clone, this may be a read error. V gene TRBV10-3 combines with J gene TRBJ2-4; D is undetermined. The DNA end favors TRBJ2-1, so the J call may be wrong. The V gene's germline CDR1 is ENHRY and CDR2 SYGVKD. The CDR3 runs to 12 residues. CDR3 protein: CAISERRNEQFF. The CDR3 nucleotides read TGTGCCATCAGTGAGCGCAGGAACGAGCAGTTCTTC.

The J gene is TRBJ2-7, the V gene TRBV7-9; 10 positions match TRBD2. V dropped 6 bases and J dropped 3; count of bases not matched to a gene: 5. The CDR3 spans 14 residues. The germline V gene has CDR1 SEHNR and CDR2 FQNEAQ (reference sequence). In DNA, the CDR3 is TGTGCCAGCAGTAATAGCGGGAGGAGCTACGAGCAGTACTTC. Its protein product is CASSNSGRSYEQYF.

The sample holds many counts of this clonotype. V and J are TRBV5-1 and TRBJ2-7; D might be TRBD1 (6 bases). The germline V and J ends were trimmed by 4 bases and 6 bases, with 14 bases remaining between them. CDR1 is SGHRS, CDR2 YFSETQ, per germline. CDR3 length: 13 amino acids. The CDR3 DNA is TGCGCCAGCAGCGTTCCACAGGGCTCCGAGCAGTACTTC. Translating it yields CASSVPQGSEQYF.

This clonotype was recorded many times. The chain links TRBV6-1 to TRBJ2-2; D might be TRBD2 (5 bases). V was clipped by 6 bases and J by 4 bases, with 12 bases between them. From germline, CDR1 is MNHNS and CDR2 SASEGT. The CDR3 covers 14 residues. The CDR3 sequence: CASSRDGITGELFF. Here the CDR3 DNA reads TGTGCCAGCAGCCGGGATGGGATCACCGGGGAGCTGTTTTTT.